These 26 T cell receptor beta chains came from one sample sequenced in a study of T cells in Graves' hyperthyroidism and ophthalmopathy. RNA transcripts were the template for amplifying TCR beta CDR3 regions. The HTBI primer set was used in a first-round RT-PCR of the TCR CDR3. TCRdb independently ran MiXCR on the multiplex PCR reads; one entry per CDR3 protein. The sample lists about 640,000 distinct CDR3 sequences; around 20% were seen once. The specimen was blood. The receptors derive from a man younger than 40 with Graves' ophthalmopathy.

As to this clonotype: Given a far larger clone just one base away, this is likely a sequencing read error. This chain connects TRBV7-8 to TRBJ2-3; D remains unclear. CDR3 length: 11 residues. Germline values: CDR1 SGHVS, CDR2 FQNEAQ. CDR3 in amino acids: CTSSLGDTQYF. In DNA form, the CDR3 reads TGTACCAGCAGCTTAGGAGATACGCAGTATTTT.

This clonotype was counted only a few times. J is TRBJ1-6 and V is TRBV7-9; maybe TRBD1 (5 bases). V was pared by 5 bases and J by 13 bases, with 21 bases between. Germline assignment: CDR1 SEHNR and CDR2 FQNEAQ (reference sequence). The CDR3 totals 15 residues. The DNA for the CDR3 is TGTGCCAGCAGCCAAACCCAAGAGGGGACTCTTCCCCTCCACTTT. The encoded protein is CASSQTQEGTLPLHF.

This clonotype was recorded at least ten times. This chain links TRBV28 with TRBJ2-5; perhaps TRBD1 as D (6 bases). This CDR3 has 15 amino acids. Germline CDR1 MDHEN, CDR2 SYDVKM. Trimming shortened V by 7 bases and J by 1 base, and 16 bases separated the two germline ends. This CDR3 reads CASTGTSDPQETQYF. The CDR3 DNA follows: TGTGCCAGCACCGGGACATCCGACCCCCAAGAGACCCAGTACTTC.

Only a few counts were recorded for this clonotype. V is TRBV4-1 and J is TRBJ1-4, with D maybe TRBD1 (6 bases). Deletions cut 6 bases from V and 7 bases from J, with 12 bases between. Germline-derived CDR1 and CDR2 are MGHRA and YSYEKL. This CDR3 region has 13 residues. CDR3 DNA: TGCGCCAGCAGTTTGGTGACAGGTGAAAAACTGTTTTTT. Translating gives CASSLVTGEKLFF.

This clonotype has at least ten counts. The CDR3 DNA is TGTGCCAGCATGGACAATGAGCAGTTCTTC. It yields the protein CASMDNEQFF. The chain combines TRBV28 with TRBJ2-1; D remains unclear. The germline V gene encodes CDR1 MDHEN and CDR2 SYDVKM. V was cut by 7 bases and J by 5 bases, with 3 bases left in between. This CDR3 contains 10 residues.

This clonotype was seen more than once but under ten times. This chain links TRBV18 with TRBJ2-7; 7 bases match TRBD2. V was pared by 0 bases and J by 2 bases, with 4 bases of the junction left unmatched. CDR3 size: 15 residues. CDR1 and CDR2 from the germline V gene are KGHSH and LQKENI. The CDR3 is CASSPPGGSTYEQYF. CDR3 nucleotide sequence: TGTGCCAGCTCACCACCGGGAGGGTCAACCTACGAGCAGTACTTC.

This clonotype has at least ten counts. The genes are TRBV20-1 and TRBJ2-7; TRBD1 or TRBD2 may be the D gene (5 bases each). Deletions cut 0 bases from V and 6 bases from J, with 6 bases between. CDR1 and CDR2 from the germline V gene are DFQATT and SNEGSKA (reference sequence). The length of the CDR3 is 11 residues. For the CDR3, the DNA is TGCAGTGCTAGAGAGGGACGCGAGCAGTACTTC. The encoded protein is CSAREGREQYF.

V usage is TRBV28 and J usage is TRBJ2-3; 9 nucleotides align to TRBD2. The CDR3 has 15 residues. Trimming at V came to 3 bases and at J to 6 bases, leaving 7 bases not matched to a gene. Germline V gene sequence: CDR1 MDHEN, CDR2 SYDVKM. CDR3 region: CASSFRGRAIDTQYF. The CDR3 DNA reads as TGTGCCAGCAGTTTCCGCGGGAGGGCCATCGATACGCAGTATTTT.

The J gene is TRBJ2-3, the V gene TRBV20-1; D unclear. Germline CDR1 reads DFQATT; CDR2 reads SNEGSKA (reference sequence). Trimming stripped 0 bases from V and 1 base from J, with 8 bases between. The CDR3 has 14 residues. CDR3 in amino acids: CSARDYAGTDTQYF. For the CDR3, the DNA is TGCAGTGCTAGAGATTACGCGGGCACAGATACGCAGTATTTT.

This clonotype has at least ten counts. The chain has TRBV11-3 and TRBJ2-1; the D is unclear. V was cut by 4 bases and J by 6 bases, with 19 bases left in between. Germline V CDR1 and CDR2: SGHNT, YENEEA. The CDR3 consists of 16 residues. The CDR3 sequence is CASSSEVGRLANEQFF. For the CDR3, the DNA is TGTGCCAGCAGCTCCGAGGTAGGCCGGCTGGCCAATGAGCAGTTCTTC.

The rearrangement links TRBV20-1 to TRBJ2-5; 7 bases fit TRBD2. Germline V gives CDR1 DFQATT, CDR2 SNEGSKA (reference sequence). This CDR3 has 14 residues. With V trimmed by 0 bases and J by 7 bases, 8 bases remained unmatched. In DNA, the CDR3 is TGCAGTGCTAGAGATAGGCGTCGGGAGGTGACCCAGTACTTC. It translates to CSARDRRREVTQYF.

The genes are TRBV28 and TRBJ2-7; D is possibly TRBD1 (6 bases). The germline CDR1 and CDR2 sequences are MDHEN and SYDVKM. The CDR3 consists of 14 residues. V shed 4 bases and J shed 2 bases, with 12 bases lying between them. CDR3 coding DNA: TGTGCCAGCAGTTCACAGGACAGAGCCTACGAGCAGTACTTC. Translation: CASSSQDRAYEQYF.

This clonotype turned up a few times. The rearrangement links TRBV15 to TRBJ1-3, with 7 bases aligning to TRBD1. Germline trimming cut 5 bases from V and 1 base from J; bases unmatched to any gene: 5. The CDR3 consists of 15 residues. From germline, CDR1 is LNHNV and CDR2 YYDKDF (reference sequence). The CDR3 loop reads CATSADRVSGNTIYF. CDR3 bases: TGTGCCACCAGCGCCGACAGGGTTTCTGGAAACACCATATATTTT.

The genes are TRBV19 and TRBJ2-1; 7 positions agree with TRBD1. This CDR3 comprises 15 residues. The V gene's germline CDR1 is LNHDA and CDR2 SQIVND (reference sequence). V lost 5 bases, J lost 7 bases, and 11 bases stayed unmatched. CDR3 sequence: CASSPLRDRPNEQFF. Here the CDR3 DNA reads TGTGCCAGTAGTCCGCTCCGGGACAGACCTAATGAGCAGTTCTTC.

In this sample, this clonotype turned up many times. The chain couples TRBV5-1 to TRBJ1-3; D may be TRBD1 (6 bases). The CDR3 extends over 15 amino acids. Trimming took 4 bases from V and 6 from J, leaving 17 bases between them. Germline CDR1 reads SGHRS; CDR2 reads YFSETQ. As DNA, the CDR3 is TGCGCCAGCAGCCCGGGAGACAGGAAGGAAAACACCATATATTTT. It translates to CASSPGDRKENTIYF.

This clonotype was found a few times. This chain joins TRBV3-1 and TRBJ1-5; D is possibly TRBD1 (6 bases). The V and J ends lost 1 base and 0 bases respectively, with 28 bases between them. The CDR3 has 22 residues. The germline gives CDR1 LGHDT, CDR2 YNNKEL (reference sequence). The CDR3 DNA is TGTGCCAGCAGCCAAGCCCCCCTCCCCCGCCAGGACAGAAGATATAGCAATCAGCCCCAGCATTTT. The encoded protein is CASSQAPLPRQDRRYSNQPQHF.

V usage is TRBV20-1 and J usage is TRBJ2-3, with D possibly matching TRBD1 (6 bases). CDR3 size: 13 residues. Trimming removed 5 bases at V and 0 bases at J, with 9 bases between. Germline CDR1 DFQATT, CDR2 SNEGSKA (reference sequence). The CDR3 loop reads CSAGGGSTDTQYF. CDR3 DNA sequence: TGCAGTGCTGGGGGCGGGAGCACAGATACGCAGTATTTT.

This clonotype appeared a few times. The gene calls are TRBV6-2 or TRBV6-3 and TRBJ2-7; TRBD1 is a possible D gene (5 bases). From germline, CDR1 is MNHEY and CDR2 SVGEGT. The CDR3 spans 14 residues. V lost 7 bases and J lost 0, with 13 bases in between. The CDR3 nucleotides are TGTGCCAGCAAGGGGCGGAAAAACTCCTACGAGCAGTACTTC. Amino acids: CASKGRKNSYEQYF.

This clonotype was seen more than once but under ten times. The chain's CDR3 is CASSPKGPGLGRRETQYF. Written as DNA, the CDR3 is TGTGCCAGCAGCCCCAAAGGCCCGGGACTAGGGCGCAGAGAGACCCAGTACTTC. The chain carries TRBV7-3 and TRBJ2-5; 8 bases match TRBD2. The V and J ends lost 5 bases and 4 bases, in that order; junction bases with no gene match: 18. Germline V gives CDR1 SGHTA, CDR2 FQGTGA. The CDR3 has 18 amino acids.

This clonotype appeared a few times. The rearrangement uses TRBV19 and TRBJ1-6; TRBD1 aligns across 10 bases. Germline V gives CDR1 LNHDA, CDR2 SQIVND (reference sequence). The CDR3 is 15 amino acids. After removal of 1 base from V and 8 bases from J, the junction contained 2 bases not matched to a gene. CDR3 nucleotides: TGTGCCAGTAGTATAGCCGGGACAGGGGATTCACCCCTCCACTTT. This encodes CASSIAGTGDSPLHF.

The CDR3 DNA follows: TGTGCCAGCAGTCTCCAAGTGGGACCTAATGAAAAACTGTTTTTT. It is translated as CASSLQVGPNEKLFF. The V call is TRBV6-1, the J call TRBJ1-4; TRBD1 might be the D (5 bases). This CDR3 spans 15 amino acids. Deletions cut 5 bases from V and 3 bases from J, with 13 bases between. CDR1 MNHNS and CDR2 SASEGT come from the germline V gene.

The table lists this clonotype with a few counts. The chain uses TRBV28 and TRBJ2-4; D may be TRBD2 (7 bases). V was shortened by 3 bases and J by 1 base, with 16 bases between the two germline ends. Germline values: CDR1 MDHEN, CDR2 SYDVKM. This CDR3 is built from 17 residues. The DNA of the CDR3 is TGTGCCAGCAGTTTCGTTGGGGGGGGCAGTGCCAAAAACATTCAGTACTTC. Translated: CASSFVGGGSAKNIQYF.

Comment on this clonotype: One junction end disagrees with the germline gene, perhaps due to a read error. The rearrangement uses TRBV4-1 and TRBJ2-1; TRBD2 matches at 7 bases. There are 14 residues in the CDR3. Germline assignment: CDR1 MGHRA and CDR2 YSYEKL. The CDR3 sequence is CASSRRAGDNGQFF. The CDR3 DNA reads TGCGCCAGCAGCCGGCGGGCGGGAGACAATGGGCAGTTCTTC.

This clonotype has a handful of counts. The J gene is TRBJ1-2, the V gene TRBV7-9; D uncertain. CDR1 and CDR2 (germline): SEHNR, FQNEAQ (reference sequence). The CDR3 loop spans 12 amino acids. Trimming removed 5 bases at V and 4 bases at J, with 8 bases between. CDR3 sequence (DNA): TGTGCCAGCAGCCTCTACGGCTATGGCTACACCTTC. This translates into CASSLYGYGYTF.

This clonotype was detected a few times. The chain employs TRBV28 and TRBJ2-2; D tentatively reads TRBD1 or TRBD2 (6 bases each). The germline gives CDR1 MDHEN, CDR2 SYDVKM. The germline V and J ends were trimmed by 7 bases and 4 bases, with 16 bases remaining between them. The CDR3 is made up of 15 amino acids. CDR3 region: CASILGGTSTGELFF. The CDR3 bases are TGTGCCAGCATCTTAGGGGGGACTTCCACCGGGGAGCTGTTTTTT.

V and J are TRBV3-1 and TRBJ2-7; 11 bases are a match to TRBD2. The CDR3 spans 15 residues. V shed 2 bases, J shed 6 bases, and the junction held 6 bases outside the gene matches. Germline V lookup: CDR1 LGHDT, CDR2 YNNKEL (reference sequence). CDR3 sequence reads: CASSQLAGGLGEQYF. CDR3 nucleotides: TGTGCCAGCAGCCAACTAGCGGGAGGTTTGGGCGAGCAGTACTTC.